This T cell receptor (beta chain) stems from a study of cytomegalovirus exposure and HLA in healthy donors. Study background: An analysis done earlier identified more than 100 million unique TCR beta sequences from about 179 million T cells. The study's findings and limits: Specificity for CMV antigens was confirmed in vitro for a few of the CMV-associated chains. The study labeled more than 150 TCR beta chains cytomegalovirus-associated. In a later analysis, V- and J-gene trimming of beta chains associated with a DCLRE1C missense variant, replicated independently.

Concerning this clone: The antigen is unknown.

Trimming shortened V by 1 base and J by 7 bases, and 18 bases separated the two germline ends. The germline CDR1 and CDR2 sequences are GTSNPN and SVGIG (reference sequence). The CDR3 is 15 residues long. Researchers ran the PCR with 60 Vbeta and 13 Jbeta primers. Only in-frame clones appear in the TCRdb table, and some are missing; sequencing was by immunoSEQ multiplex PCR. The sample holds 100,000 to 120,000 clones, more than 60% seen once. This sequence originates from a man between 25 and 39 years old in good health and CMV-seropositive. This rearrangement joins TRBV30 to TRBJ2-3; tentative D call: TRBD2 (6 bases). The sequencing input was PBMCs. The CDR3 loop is CAWSEAPGEGNTQYF. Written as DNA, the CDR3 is TGTGCCTGGAGTGAGGCGCCGGGGGAAGGAAATACGCAGTATTTT.